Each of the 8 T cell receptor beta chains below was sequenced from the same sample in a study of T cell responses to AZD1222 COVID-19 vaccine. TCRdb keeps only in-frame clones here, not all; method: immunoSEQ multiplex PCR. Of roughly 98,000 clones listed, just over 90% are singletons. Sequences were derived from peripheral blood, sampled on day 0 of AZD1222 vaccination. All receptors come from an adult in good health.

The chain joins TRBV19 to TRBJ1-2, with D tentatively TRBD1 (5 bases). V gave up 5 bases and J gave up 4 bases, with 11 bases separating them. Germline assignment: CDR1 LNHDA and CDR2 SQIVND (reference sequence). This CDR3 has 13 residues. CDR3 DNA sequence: TGTGCCAGTAGTTCACAGGAGTCCTATGGCTACACCTTC. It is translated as CASSSQESYGYTF.

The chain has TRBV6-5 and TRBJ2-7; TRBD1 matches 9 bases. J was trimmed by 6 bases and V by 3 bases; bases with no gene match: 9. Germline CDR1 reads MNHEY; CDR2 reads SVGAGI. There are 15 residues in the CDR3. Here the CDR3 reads CASSYSGTGLPEQYF. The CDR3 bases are TGTGCCAGCAGTTATTCCGGGACAGGGTTACCCGAGCAGTACTTC.

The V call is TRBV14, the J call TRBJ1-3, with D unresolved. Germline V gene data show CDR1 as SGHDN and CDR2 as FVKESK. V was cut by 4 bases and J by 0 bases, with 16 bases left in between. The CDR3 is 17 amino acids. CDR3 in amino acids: CASSPNHGSHSGNTIYF. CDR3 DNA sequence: TGTGCCAGCAGCCCAAATCATGGATCTCACTCTGGAAACACCATATATTTT.

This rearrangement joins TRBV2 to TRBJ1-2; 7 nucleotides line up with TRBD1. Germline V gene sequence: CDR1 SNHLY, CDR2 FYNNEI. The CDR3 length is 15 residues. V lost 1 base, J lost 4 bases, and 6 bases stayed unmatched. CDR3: CASSEEGAAIYGYTF. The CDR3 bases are TGTGCCAGCAGTGAAGAGGGGGCGGCCATCTATGGCTACACCTTC.

Here the CDR3 reads CASSPDRGPYNEQFF. The CDR3 bases are TGTGCCAGCAGTCCGGACAGGGGGCCGTACAATGAGCAGTTCTTC. This chain uses TRBV27 with TRBJ2-1; 11 bases match TRBD1. Germline assignment: CDR1 MNHEY and CDR2 SMNVEV (reference sequence). The V segment lost 5 bases and the J segment 4 bases; nucleotides outside the gene matches: 4. This CDR3 is built from 15 residues.

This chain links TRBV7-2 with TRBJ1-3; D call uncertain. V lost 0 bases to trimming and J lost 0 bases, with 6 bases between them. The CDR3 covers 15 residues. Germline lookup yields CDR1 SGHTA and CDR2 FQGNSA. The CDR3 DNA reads TGTGCCAGCAGCTTAGCGGGGAGCTCTGGAAACACCATATATTTT. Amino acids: CASSLAGSSGNTIYF.

The CDR3 sequence is CAISEGQGGEKLFF. The CDR3 bases are TGTGCCATCAGTGAGGGACAGGGTGGTGAAAAACTGTTTTTT. The chain joins TRBV10-3 to TRBJ1-4, with 8 bases identical to TRBD1. The CDR3 has 14 residues. Trimming at V came to 2 bases and at J to 7 bases, leaving 3 bases not matched to a gene. In germline, CDR1 is ENHRY, CDR2 SYGVKD.

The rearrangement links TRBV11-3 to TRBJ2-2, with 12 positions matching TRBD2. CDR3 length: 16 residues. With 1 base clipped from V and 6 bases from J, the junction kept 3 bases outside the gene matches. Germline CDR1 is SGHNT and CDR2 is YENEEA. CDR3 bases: TGTGCCAGCAGCTTAGGGACTAGCGGGATATCCGGGGAGCTGTTTTTT. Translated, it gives CASSLGTSGISGELFF. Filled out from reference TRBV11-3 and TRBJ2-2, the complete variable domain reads EAGVVQSPRYKIIEKKQPVAFWCNPISGHNTLYWYLQNLGQGPELLIRYENEEAVDDSQLPKDRFSAERLKGVDSTLKIQPAELGDSAVYLCASSLGTSGISGELFFGEGSRLTVL.